These T cell receptor beta chains were read from a single sample in a study of yellow fever vaccine responses in identical twins. TCRdb fed the RT-PCR reads into MiXCR, producing one record per CDR3 protein. The table includes about 2,500 distinct CDR3 sequences, 83% detected once. Sequencing was performed on T cells from blood (PBMCs), unsorted or a sorted subset (not recorded which), taken before or after yellow fever vaccination (not recorded which). These receptors were taken from a woman between 18 and 29 years old who received the yellow fever vaccine. Each CDR3 is given without its conserved first and last residue.

j_call	cdr3_length	v_call	cdr3_aa
TRBJ1-1	15	TRBV15	ATSRESGQGANTEAF
TRBJ2-7	13	TRBV11-1	ASSVGLAGPYEQY
TRBJ1-1	13	TRBV15	ATSRDRVDRGLAF
TRBJ1-1	11	TRBV23-1	ASTQGADTEAF
TRBJ2-5	14	TRBV4-2	ASSQGSGNGQETQY
TRBJ2-1	14	TRBV5-1	ASSLRRSDAWGEQF
TRBJ2-7	11	TRBV7-9	ASESALGYEQY
TRBJ1-1	14	TRBV5-1	ASSLKTGGFGTEAF
TRBJ2-1	14	TRBV2	ASSESRQGAYNEQF
TRBJ1-2	13	TRBV11-1	ASSTRRAGLHGYT
TRBJ1-1	14	TRBV6-5	ASSYRDRRVNTEAF
TRBJ2-2	15	TRBV5-4	ASSLAGRGLYTGELF
TRBJ1-2	12	TRBV6-1	ASSSQTASYGYT
TRBJ2-2	14	TRBV9	ASSARDRTNTGELF
TRBJ2-2	13	TRBV5-1	ASSLTGQITGELF
TRBJ2-1	11	TRBV28	ASSLLARVQQF
TRBJ2-1	13	TRBV10-3	AISESRDSYNEQF